What follows is one T cell receptor beta chain and its context. The sample is drawn from a study of cytomegalovirus exposure and HLA in healthy donors. Donors had nominal health at sampling but likely had unrecorded immune exposures. The PCR employed 60 Vbeta primers together with 13 Jbeta primers. The method was immunoSEQ multiplex PCR; TCRdb's version includes in-frame clones alone and lacks a portion of them. The table shows approximately 130,000 clones, with over 70% occurring only once. The germline V gene encodes CDR1 MNHEY and CDR2 SVGAGI. CDR3 length equals 16 residues. V gave up 4 bases and J gave up 1 base; unmatched junction bases: 6.

The sample taken for sequencing was PBMCs. The receptor comes from a man aged 30-40 years in good health and CMV-seronegative. The chain has TRBV6-5 and TRBJ1-5, with 8 bases aligning to TRBD1. The CDR3 is CASSWDRSASNQPQHF. In DNA form, the CDR3 reads TGTGCCAGCAGTTGGGACAGGTCGGCGAGCAATCAGCCCCAGCATTTT.